This T cell receptor beta chain was observed in a study of T-cell memory formation after mild COVID-19. V shed 5 bases, J shed 3 bases, and the junction held 5 bases outside the gene matches. The germline V gene encodes CDR1 SGHDT and CDR2 YYEEEE. This CDR3 spans 14 amino acids. TCRdb redid the calling of the 5' RACE reads with MiXCR, one entry per CDR3 protein. The sample lists 300,000 to 400,000 distinct CDR3 sequences, 25% to 30% seen once, with about 13% in the top ten. Sequencing was performed on PBMCs or a T cell subset sorted from them (not recorded which). This clonotype was obtained from an adult woman who had mild COVID-19 (a few samples of this study predate the infection). Cell type and time point are not known. The rearrangement uses TRBV5-6 and TRBJ2-5; TRBD1 aligns across 9 bases. CDR3 loop: CASSRGTGKETQYF. As DNA, the CDR3 is TGTGCCAGCAGTCGTGGGACAGGGAAAGAGACCCAGTACTTC.